These 29 T cell receptor beta chains were all obtained from the same sample, sequenced in a study of T cells in Graves' hyperthyroidism and ophthalmopathy. Authors of the study amplified TCR beta CDR3 regions from RNA transcripts. The TCR CDR3 first-round RT-PCR relied on the HTBI primer set. TCRdb reprocessed the multiplex PCR reads via MiXCR and lists one record per CDR3 protein. The table has around 800,000 distinct CDR3 sequences, about two fifths seen once. The sequenced sample was blood. Source of these receptors: a man younger than 30 with Graves' hyperthyroidism.

This clonotype appeared a few times. The chain is built from TRBV6-5 and TRBJ1-2; TRBD1 matches at 8 bases. The V segment lost 7 bases and the J segment 7 bases; nucleotides outside the gene matches: 5. Germline V gene data show CDR1 as MNHEY and CDR2 as SVGAGI. The CDR3 is 12 residues long. The CDR3 bases are TGTGCCAGCACCCAGGGGGCGTCTGGCTACACCTTC. Translated: CASTQGASGYTF.

This clonotype occurred many times. The chain couples TRBV7-9 to TRBJ1-5, with D perhaps TRBD1 (6 bases). V lost 5 bases to trimming and J lost 2 bases, with 13 bases between them. Germline CDR1 and CDR2: SEHNR and FQNEAQ (reference sequence). This CDR3 is built from 15 residues. The CDR3 nucleotides read TGTGCCAGCAGCAAGGCAGGGGAAGGCAATCAGCCCCAGCATTTT. Amino acids: CASSKAGEGNQPQHF.

This clonotype was detected ten times or more. This chain joins TRBV7-9 and TRBJ2-5; weak D call: TRBD2 (5 bases). Trimming stripped 3 bases from V and 1 base from J, with 9 bases between. Germline CDR1 SEHNR, CDR2 FQNEAQ (reference sequence). The CDR3 is 14 amino acids. CDR3 amino acids: CASSLAGSQETQYF. The DNA of the CDR3 is TGTGCCAGCAGCTTGGCGGGCAGCCAAGAGACCCAGTACTTC. The whole variable domain, remainder taken from reference TRBV7-9 and TRBJ2-5, is DTGVSQNPRHKITKRGQNVTFRCDPISEHNRLYWYRQTLGQGPEFLTYFQNEAQLEKSRLLSDRFSAERPKGSFSTLEIQRTEQGDSAMYLCASSLAGSQETQYFGPGTRLLVL.

The chain couples TRBV5-1 to TRBJ2-7, with D tentatively TRBD1 (6 bases). Trimming stripped 5 bases from V and 2 bases from J, with 17 bases between. This CDR3 has 15 amino acids. The germline V gene has CDR1 SGHRS and CDR2 YFSETQ. CDR3 DNA: TGCGCCAGCAGGGCGGACAGCACTATCCCCTACGAGCAGTACTTC. This gives the protein CASRADSTIPYEQYF.

This clonotype was counted a few times. The V call is TRBV5-1, the J call TRBJ1-4; TRBD1 agrees at 7 bases. With V trimmed by 5 bases and J by 4 bases, 8 bases remained unmatched. Germline values: CDR1 SGHRS, CDR2 YFSETQ. The CDR3 consists of 15 residues. The DNA of the CDR3 is TGCGCCAGCAGGCCGTGGGGACAGTATAATGAAAAACTGTTTTTT. Protein sequence: CASRPWGQYNEKLFF.

This clonotype was picked up many times. The chain links TRBV10-2 to TRBJ1-5; D is undetermined. The CDR3 totals 16 residues. Germline V CDR1 and CDR2: WSHSY, SAAADI. The V end lost 0 bases, the J end lost 0 bases, and 9 bases lay between the germline ends. CDR3 sequence (DNA): TGCGCCAGCAGTGAGTCAGATCCTTATAGCAATCAGCCCCAGCATTTT. Amino acids: CASSESDPYSNQPQHF.

The chain joins TRBV10-3 to TRBJ2-3; TRBD2 is a possible D gene (5 bases). This CDR3 is built from 13 residues. CDR1 ENHRY and CDR2 SYGVKD come from the germline V gene. V lost 8 bases and J lost 2, with 11 bases in between. The CDR3 sequence: CAIARVNTDTQYF. The DNA of the CDR3 is TGTGCCATCGCGAGGGTAAACACAGATACGCAGTATTTT.

A few counts support this clonotype. The genes are TRBV14 and TRBJ1-4; possible D gene TRBD1, 6 bases. Trimming removed 4 bases at V and 7 bases at J, with 19 bases between. This CDR3 has 16 amino acids. Germline V lookup: CDR1 SGHDN, CDR2 FVKESK. CDR3 DNA: TGTGCCAGCAGCCCAGGGGTTGGGTCTCGAAGTGAAAAACTGTTTTTT. Amino acids: CASSPGVGSRSEKLFF. The variable domain in full, with the rest retrieved from reference TRBV14 and TRBJ1-4, is EAGVTQFPSHSVIEKGQTVTLRCDPISGHDNLYWYRRVMGKEIKFLLHFVKESKQDESGMPNNRFLAERTGGTYSTLKVQPAELEDSGVYFCASSPGVGSRSEKLFFGSGTQLSVL.

As for this clonotype: Mismatch with germline at one junction end may stem from a read error. The V gene is TRBV12-3 or TRBV12-4, the J gene TRBJ1-5; perhaps TRBD1 as D (6 bases). There are 14 residues in the CDR3. CDR3 sequence reads: CAISSGGRGQPQHF. For the CDR3, the DNA is TGTGCCATCAGTTCTGGGGGGCGAGGCCAGCCCCAGCATTTT.

This clonotype occurred a few times. The chain joins TRBV6-4 to TRBJ2-7; no firm D call. CDR1 is MRHNA, CDR2 SNTAGT, per germline. Trimming took 6 bases from V and 3 from J, leaving 9 bases between them. The CDR3 loop spans 12 amino acids. The CDR3 DNA reads as TGTGCCAGCAGGCCAGACAACTACGAGCAGTACTTC. It yields the protein CASRPDNYEQYF.

This clonotype was recorded once. V gene TRBV15 combines with J gene TRBJ1-4, with 10 bases fitting TRBD1. In germline, CDR1 is LNHNV, CDR2 YYDKDF (reference sequence). This CDR3 comprises 13 residues. The CDR3 coding sequence is TGTGCTCGTCCGGGACAGGGGAATGAAAAACTGTTTTTT. Amino acids: CARPGQGNEKLFF.

This clonotype was seen at least ten times. CDR3 residues: CASSLATTYEQYF. The DNA of the CDR3 is TGTGCCAGCAGCTTAGCTACAACCTACGAGCAGTACTTC. This chain connects TRBV7-2 to TRBJ2-7; no clear D gene. Trimming stripped 0 bases from V and 2 bases from J, with 5 bases between. Germline CDR1 reads SGHTA; CDR2 reads FQGNSA. CDR3 length: 13 residues.

The rearrangement joins TRBV11-3 to TRBJ2-2; tentatively, D is TRBD2 (6 bases). Deletions cut 0 bases from V and 1 base from J, with 12 bases between. The CDR3 has 17 residues. CDR1 is SGHNT and CDR2 is YENEEA in the germline V gene. CDR3 nucleotides: TGTGCCAGCAGCTTAGATGGGGGGATCTGGAACACCGGGGAGCTGTTTTTT. Translating it yields CASSLDGGIWNTGELFF.

This clonotype was observed many times. The rearrangement joins TRBV19 to TRBJ1-5; tentative D call: TRBD1 (6 bases). Deletions cut 5 bases from V and 7 bases from J, with 18 bases between. The CDR3 is 15 residues long. Per germline, CDR1 LNHDA and CDR2 SQIVND (reference sequence). CDR3 amino acids: CASSVTRGAGQPQHF. CDR3 sequence (DNA): TGTGCCAGTAGTGTCACACGGGGGGCAGGCCAGCCCCAGCATTTT.

Worth noting for this clonotype: This may come from a read error, since a much larger clone is one base off. This chain links TRBV29-1 with TRBJ1-2; 11 nucleotides line up with TRBD1. Germline-derived CDR1 and CDR2 are SQVTM and ANQGSEA. The CDR3 is 12 residues long. The V segment lost 8 bases and the J segment 4 bases; nucleotides outside the gene matches: 3. CDR3 amino acids: CSLGQGGYGYTF. The CDR3 nucleotides read TGCAGCTTGGGACAGGGGGGCTATGGCTACACCTTC.

The chain recombines TRBV7-4 with TRBJ1-1; 8 bases line up with TRBD1. There are 15 residues in the CDR3. V trimming: 5 bases; J trimming: 4 bases; junction bases outside the gene matches: 9. Germline V gene sequence: CDR1 SGHVT, CDR2 SQSDAQ. The CDR3 sequence: CASSREETGVTEAFF. The CDR3 DNA is TGTGCCAGCAGCCGAGAGGAGACAGGGGTCACTGAAGCTTTCTTT.

The chain couples TRBV5-1 to TRBJ2-7; D call uncertain. Trimming removed 0 bases from V and 3 bases from J, with 13 bases in between. Germline assignment: CDR1 SGHRS and CDR2 YFSETQ. There are 15 residues in the CDR3. For the CDR3, the DNA is TGCGCCAGCAGCTTGGTGGCCGAACCTTACTACGAGCAGTACTTC. Translated, it gives CASSLVAEPYYEQYF.

This clonotype has only a few counts. The chain combines TRBV14 with TRBJ2-7; D unresolved. The CDR3 totals 14 residues. The ends were cut back, 4 bases at V and 2 bases at J, with 12 bases in the middle. CDR1 and CDR2 from the germline V gene are SGHDN and FVKESK. The CDR3 DNA reads as TGTGCCAGCAGCCCGTTGGGCTTTCCCTACGAGCAGTACTTC. Translating gives CASSPLGFPYEQYF. The entire variable domain, with the rest obtained from reference TRBV14 and TRBJ2-7, is as follows: EAGVTQFPSHSVIEKGQTVTLRCDPISGHDNLYWYRRVMGKEIKFLLHFVKESKQDESGMPNNRFLAERTGGTYSTLKVQPAELEDSGVYFCASSPLGFPYEQYFGPGTRLTVT.

With respect to this clonotype: One end of the junction is discordant with germline, which a read error may explain. In DNA form, the CDR3 reads TGTGCCAGCAGTGAGCGGGGGGGCGTTGAGCAGTACTTC. Amino acid sequence: CASSERGGVEQYF. This rearrangement joins TRBV24-1 to TRBJ2-7; 10 nucleotides line up with TRBD2. CDR1 is KGHDR and CDR2 is SFDVKD in the germline V gene. The CDR3 is 13 amino acids.

The chain carries TRBV9 and TRBJ2-7; TRBD1 matches at 7 bases. The V and J ends lost 4 bases and 2 bases, in that order; junction bases with no gene match: 15. Germline lookup yields CDR1 SGDLS and CDR2 YYNGEE. The CDR3 totals 17 residues. The CDR3 loop is CASSSTNRQGRTYEQYF. CDR3 DNA: TGTGCCAGCAGCTCGACCAACCGACAGGGAAGGACCTACGAGCAGTACTTC.

This chain links TRBV12-3 or TRBV12-4 with TRBJ1-1; D not resolved. V lost 7 bases and J lost 4, with 7 bases in between. The CDR3 is 11 residues long. The CDR3 loop reads CASKLSTEAFF. DNA for the CDR3: TGTGCCAGCAAACTAAGCACTGAAGCTTTCTTT.

This sequence joins TRBV10-3 and TRBJ2-7; D is perhaps TRBD1 or TRBD2 (5 bases each). The length of the CDR3 is 15 residues. V lost 1 base and J 4 bases, leaving 14 bases between the germline ends. CDR1 and CDR2 from the germline V gene are ENHRY and SYGVKD. CDR3 in DNA: TGTGCCATCAGTGAGTTGGGGGAAACCGATTACGAGCAGTACTTC. Translation: CAISELGETDYEQYF.

CDR3 sequence: CASTGTGGDGELFF. The CDR3 region has the DNA TGCGCCAGCACCGGGACAGGGGGTGACGGGGAGCTGTTTTTT. The chain employs TRBV5-1 and TRBJ2-2, with 11 bases lining up with TRBD1. The CDR3 is 14 residues long. CDR1 and CDR2 from the germline V gene are SGHRS and YFSETQ. The V segment lost 6 bases and the J segment 7 bases; nucleotides outside the gene matches: 5. The full variable domain, its missing parts supplied by reference TRBV5-1 and TRBJ2-2, is KAGVTQTPRYLIKTRGQQVTLSCSPISGHRSVSWYQQTPGQGLQFLFEYFSETQRNKGNFPGRFSGRQFSNSRSEMNVSTLELGDSALYLCASTGTGGDGELFFGEGSRLTVL.

The chain links TRBV12-3 or TRBV12-4 to TRBJ2-5; D perhaps matches TRBD2 (5 bases). The CDR3 covers 14 residues. V lost 6 bases and J lost 4, with 15 bases in between. CDR3 region: CASSRSGWRETQYF. Written as DNA, the CDR3 is TGTGCCAGCAGCCGTTCGGGGTGGAGAGAGACCCAGTACTTC.

About this clonotype itself: A much bigger clone sits one base away, suggesting this may be a read error. The chain uses TRBV7-9 and TRBJ2-7; the D gene is possibly TRBD2 (5 bases). Germline V gives CDR1 SEHNR, CDR2 FQNEAQ (reference sequence). V lost 9 bases to trimming and J lost 0 bases, with 12 bases between them. The CDR3 covers 13 residues. The CDR3 region is CARTLRDSYEQYF. CDR3 sequence (DNA): TGTGCCAGAACCCTACGGGACTCCTACGAGCAGTACTTC.

The V call is TRBV20-1, the J call TRBJ2-6, with D unresolved. Germline V gene lookup returns CDR1 DFQATT and CDR2 SNEGSKA (reference sequence). The CDR3 runs 12 residues. Trimming took 6 bases from V and 4 from J, leaving 7 bases between them. The CDR3: CSAATGANVLTF. In nucleotides, the CDR3 is TGCAGTGCCGCGACAGGGGCCAACGTCCTGACTTTC.

This clonotype was seen at least ten times. V gene TRBV20-1 combines with J gene TRBJ1-2; D perhaps matches TRBD1 (6 bases). CDR1 DFQATT and CDR2 SNEGSKA come from the germline V gene (reference sequence). V lost 6 bases and J 5 bases, leaving 16 bases between the germline ends. The CDR3 has 13 residues. CDR3 nucleotide sequence: TGCAGTGCCCCAGCCGACAGGTCTTATGGCTACACCTTC. This translates into CSAPADRSYGYTF.

V usage is TRBV4-1 and J usage is TRBJ2-7, with 11 bases identical to TRBD2. The germline V gene has CDR1 MGHRA and CDR2 YSYEKL. Trimming at V came to 4 bases and at J to 1 base, leaving 12 bases not matched to a gene. The CDR3 totals 18 residues. The chain's CDR3 is CASSPLMIAGGPSYEQYF. DNA of the CDR3: TGCGCCAGCAGCCCGCTGATGATAGCGGGGGGGCCTTCCTACGAGCAGTACTTC.

This clonotype was recorded many times. CDR3 DNA sequence: TGTGCCAGCAGCTGGGGGAAGAACACTGAAGCTTTCTTT. It yields the protein CASSWGKNTEAFF. This chain uses TRBV7-3 with TRBJ1-1; D is possibly TRBD1 (5 bases). Germline loops: CDR1 SGHTA, CDR2 FQGTGA. Trimming cost V 4 bases and J 1 base, with 7 bases left between them. The CDR3 totals 13 residues.